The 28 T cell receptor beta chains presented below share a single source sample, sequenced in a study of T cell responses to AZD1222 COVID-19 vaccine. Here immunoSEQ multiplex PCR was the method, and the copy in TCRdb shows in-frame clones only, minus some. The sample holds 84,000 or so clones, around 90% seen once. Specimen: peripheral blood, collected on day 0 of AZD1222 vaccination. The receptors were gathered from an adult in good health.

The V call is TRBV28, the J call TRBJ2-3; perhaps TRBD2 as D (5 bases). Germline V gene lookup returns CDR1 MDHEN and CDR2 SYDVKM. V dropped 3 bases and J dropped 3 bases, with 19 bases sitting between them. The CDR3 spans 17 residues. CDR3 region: CASSLGVAPLDTDTQYF. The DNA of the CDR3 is TGTGCCAGCAGTTTGGGAGTAGCCCCACTCGATACAGATACGCAGTATTTT.

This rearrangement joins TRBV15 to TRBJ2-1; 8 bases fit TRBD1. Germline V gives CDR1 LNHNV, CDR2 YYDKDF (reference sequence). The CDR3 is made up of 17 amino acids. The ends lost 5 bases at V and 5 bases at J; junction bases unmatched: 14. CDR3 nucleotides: TGTGCCACCAGCCTGGGGGGAAGGACAGGGAATCACAATGAGCAGTTCTTC. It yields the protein CATSLGGRTGNHNEQFF.

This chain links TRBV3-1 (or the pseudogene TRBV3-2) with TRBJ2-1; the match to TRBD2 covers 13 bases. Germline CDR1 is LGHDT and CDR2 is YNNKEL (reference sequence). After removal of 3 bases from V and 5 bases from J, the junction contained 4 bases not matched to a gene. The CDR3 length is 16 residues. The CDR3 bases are TGTGCCAGCAGCCACGGGACTAGCGGGGTACACAATGAGCAGTTCTTC. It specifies CASSHGTSGVHNEQFF.

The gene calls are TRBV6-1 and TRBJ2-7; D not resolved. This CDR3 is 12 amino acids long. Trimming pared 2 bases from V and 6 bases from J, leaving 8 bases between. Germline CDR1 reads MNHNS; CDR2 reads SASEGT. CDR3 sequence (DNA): TGTGCCAGCAGTGAAATTGCCGGCGAGCAGTACTTC. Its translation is CASSEIAGEQYF.

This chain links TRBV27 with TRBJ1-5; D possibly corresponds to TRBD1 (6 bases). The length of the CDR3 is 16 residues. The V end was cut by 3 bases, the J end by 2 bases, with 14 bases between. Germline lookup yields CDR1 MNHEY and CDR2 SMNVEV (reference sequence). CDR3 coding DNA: TGTGCCAGCAGTTTCACAGGGCCATACGGCAATCAGCCCCAGCATTTT. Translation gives CASSFTGPYGNQPQHF.

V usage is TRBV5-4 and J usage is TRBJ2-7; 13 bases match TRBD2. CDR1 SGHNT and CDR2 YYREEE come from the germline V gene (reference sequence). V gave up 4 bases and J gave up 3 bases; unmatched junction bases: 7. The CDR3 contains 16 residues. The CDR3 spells CASSIGLAGVGYEQYF. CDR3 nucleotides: TGTGCCAGCAGCATAGGACTAGCGGGAGTAGGCTACGAGCAGTACTTC.

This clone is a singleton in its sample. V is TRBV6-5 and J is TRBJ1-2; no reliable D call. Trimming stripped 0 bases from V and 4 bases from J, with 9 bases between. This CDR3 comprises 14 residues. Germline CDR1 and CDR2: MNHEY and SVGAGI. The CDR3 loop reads CASSYSQAPYGYTF. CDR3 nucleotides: TGTGCCAGCAGTTACTCCCAGGCCCCCTATGGCTACACCTTC.

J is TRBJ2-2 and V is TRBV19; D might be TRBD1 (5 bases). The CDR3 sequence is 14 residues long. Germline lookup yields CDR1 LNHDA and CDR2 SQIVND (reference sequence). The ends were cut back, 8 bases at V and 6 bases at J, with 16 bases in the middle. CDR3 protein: CASGQGAHPGELFF. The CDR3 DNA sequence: TGTGCCAGTGGACAAGGGGCCCACCCCGGGGAGCTGTTTTTT.

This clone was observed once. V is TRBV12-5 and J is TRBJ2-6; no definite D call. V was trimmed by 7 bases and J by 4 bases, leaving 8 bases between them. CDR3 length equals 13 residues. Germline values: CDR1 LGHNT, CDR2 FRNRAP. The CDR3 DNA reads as TGTGCTAGTGCCCTAGGGGGGGCCAACGTCCTGACTTTC. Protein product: CASALGGANVLTF.

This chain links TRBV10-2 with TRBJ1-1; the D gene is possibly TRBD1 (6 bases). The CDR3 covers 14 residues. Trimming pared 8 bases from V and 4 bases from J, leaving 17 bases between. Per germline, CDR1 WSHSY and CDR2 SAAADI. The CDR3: CASRETGRGTEAFF. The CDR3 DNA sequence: TGCGCCAGCCGAGAAACTGGCAGGGGCACTGAAGCTTTCTTT.

CDR3 sequence reads: CASSSLREGSGNTIYF. CDR3 bases: TGTGCCAGCAGTTCCCTCAGGGAAGGCTCTGGAAACACCATATATTTT. The rearrangement links TRBV6-6 to TRBJ1-3; maybe TRBD1 (5 bases). V was pared by 4 bases and J by 0 bases, with 13 bases between. Germline CDR1 reads MNHNY; CDR2 reads SVGAGI (reference sequence). This CDR3 region has 16 residues.

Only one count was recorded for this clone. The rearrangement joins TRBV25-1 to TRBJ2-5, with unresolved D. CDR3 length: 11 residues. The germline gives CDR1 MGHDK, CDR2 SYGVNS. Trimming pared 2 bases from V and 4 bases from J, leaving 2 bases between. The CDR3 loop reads CASSEGETQYF. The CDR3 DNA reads TGTGCCAGCAGTGAAGGAGAGACCCAGTACTTC.

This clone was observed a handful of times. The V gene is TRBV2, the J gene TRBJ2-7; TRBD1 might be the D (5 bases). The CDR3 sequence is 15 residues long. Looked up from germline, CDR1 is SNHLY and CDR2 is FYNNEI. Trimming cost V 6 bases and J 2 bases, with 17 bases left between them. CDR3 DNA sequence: TGTGCCAGCAGCGTCAGACAGATACAGACCTACGAGCAGTACTTC. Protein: CASSVRQIQTYEQYF.

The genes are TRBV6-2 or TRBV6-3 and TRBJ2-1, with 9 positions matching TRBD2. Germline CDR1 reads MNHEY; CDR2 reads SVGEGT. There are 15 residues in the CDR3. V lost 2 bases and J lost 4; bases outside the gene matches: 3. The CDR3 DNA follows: TGTGCCAGCAGTTACCGGGCGGGGGGGTACAATGAGCAGTTCTTC. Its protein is CASSYRAGGYNEQFF.

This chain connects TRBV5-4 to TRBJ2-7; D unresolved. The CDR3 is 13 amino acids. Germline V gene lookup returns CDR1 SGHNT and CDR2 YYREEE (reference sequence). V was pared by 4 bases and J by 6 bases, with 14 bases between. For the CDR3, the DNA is TGTGCCAGCAGCAGAGACATGTCTACCGAGCAGTACTTC. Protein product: CASSRDMSTEQYF.

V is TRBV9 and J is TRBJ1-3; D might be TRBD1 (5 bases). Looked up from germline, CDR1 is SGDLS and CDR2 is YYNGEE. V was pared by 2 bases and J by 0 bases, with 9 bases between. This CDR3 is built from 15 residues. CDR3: CASSVGESSGNTIYF. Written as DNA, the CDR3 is TGTGCCAGCAGCGTGGGGGAGAGCTCTGGAAACACCATATATTTT.

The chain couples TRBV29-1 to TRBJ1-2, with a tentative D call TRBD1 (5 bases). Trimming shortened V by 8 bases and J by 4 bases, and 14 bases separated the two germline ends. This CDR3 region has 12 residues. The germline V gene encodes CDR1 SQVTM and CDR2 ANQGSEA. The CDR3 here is CSCGTGFYGYTF. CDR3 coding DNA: TGCAGCTGCGGGACGGGGTTCTATGGCTACACCTTC. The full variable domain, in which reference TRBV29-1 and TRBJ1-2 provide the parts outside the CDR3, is SAVISQKPSRDICQRGTSLTIQCQVDSQVTMMFWYRQQPGQSLTLIATANQGSEATYESGFVIDKFPISRPNLTFSTLTVSNMSPEDSSIYLCSCGTGFYGYTFGSGTRLTVV.

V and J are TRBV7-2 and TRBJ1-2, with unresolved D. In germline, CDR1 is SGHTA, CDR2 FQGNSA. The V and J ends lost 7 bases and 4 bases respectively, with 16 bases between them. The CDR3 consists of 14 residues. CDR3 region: CASKPGSESYGYTF. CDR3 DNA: TGTGCCAGCAAGCCGGGGTCGGAGTCCTATGGCTACACCTTC.

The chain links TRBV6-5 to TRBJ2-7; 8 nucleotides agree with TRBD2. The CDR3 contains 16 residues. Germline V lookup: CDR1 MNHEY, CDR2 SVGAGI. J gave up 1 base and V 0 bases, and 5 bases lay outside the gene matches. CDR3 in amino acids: CASSYSRGGGSYEQYF. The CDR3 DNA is TGTGCCAGCAGTTACTCGAGAGGCGGGGGGTCCTACGAGCAGTACTTC.

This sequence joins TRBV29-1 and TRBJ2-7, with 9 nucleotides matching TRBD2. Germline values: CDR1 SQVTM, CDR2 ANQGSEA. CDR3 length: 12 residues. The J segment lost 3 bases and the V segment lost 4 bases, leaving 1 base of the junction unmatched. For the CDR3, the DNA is TGCAGCGTTGTTAGCGGGAGCTACGAGCAGTACTTC. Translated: CSVVSGSYEQYF.

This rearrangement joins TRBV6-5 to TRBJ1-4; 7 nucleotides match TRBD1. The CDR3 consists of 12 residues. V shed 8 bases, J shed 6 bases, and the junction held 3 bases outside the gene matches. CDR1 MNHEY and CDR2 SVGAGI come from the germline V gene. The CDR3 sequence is CASGRGDEKLFF. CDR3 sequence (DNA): TGTGCCAGCGGCAGGGGGGATGAAAAACTGTTTTTT.

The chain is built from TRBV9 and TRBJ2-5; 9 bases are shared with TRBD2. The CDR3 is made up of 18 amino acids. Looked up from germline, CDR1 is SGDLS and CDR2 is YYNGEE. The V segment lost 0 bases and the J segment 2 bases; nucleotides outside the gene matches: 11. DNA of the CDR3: TGTGCCAGCAGCGTAGGCCTCGCGGGAGGGCAAGGGCAAGAGACCCAGTACTTC. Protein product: CASSVGLAGGQGQETQYF.

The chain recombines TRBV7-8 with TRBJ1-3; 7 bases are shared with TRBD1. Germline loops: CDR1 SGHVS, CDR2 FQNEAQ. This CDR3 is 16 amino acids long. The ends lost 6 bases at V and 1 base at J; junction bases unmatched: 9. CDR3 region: CASSPDRISSGNTIYF. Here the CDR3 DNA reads TGTGCCAGCAGTCCGGACAGGATTTCTTCTGGAAACACCATATATTTT.

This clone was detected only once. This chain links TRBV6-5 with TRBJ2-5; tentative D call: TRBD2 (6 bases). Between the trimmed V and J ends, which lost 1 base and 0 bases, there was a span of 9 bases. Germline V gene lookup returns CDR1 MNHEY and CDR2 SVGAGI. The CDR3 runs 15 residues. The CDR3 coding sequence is TGTGCCAGCAGTTACTTGATAGCGGACCAAGAGACCCAGTACTTC. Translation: CASSYLIADQETQYF.

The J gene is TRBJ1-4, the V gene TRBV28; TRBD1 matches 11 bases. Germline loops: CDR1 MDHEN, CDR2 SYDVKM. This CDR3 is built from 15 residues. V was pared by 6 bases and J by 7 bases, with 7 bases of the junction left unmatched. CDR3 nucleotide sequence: TGTGCCAGCAGCCCAAGGGGGACAGGGGGTGAAAAACTGTTTTTT. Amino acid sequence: CASSPRGTGGEKLFF. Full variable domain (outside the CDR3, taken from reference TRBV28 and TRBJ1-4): DVKVTQSSRYLVKRTGEKVFLECVQDMDHENMFWYRQDPGLGLRLIYFSYDVKMKEKGDIPEGYSVSREKKERFSLILESASTNQTSMYLCASSPRGTGGEKLFFGSGTQLSVL.

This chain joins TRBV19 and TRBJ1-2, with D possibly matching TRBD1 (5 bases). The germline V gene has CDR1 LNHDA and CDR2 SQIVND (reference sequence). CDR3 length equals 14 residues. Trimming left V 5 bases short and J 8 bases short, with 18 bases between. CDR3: CASSVVSGFGGYTF. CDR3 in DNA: TGTGCCAGTAGTGTGGTGTCAGGGTTCGGAGGCTACACCTTC.

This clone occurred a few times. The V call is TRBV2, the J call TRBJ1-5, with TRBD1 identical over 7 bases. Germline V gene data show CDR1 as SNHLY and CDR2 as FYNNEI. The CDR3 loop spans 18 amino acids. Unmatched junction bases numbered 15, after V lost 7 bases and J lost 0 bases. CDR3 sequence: CASNGLLGQHYSNQPQHF. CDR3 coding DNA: TGTGCCAGCAACGGGTTACTGGGACAGCATTATAGCAATCAGCCCCAGCATTTT.

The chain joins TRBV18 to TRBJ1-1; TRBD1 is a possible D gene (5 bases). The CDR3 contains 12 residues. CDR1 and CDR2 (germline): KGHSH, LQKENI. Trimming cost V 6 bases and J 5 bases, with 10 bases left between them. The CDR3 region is CASSSGDTEAFF. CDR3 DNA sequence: TGTGCCAGCTCCTCGGGGGATACTGAAGCTTTCTTT. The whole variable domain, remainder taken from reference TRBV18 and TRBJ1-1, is NAGVMQNPRHLVRRRGQEARLRCSPMKGHSHVYWYRQLPEEGLKFMVYLQKENIIDESGMPKERFSAEFPKEGPSILRIQQVVRGDSAAYFCASSSGDTEAFFGQGTRLTVV.